This T cell receptor beta chain came from a study of radiotherapy plus CTLA-4 blockade in lung cancer. Method: immunoSEQ multiplex PCR; TCRdb's copy keeps in-frame clones and lacks some. The data hold some 80,000 clones, with approximately 80% observed a single time. With V trimmed by 5 bases and J by 9 bases, 7 bases remained unmatched. The CDR3 is 13 amino acids. Germline V gene lookup returns CDR1 LNHDA and CDR2 SQIVND (reference sequence). The sequenced sample was peripheral blood, obtained from a patient treated with radiotherapy plus ipilimumab. This TCR was recovered from a human donor with non-small cell lung cancer who had stable disease on radiotherapy plus ipilimumab. The rearrangement uses TRBV19 and TRBJ2-1; 7 bases align to TRBD2. CDR3 in amino acids: CASSVGLKVEQFF. As DNA, the CDR3 is TGTGCCAGTAGTGTGGGACTAAAAGTTGAGCAGTTCTTC.